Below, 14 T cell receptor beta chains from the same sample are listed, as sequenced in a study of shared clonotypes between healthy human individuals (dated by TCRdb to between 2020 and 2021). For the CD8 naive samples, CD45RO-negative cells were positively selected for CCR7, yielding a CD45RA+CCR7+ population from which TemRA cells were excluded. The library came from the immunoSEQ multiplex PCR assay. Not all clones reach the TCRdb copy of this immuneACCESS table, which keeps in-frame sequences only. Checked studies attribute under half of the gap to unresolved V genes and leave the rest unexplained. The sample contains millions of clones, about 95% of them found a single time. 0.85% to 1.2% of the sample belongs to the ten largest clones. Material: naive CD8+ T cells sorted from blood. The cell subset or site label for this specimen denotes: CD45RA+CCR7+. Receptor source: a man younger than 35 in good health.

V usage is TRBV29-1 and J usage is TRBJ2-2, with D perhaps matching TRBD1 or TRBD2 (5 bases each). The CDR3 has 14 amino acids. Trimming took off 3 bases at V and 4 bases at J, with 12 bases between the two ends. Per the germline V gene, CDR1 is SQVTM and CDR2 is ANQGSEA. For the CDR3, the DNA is TGCAGCGTTGACCATGGGGCGGGCACCGGGGAGCTGTTTTTT. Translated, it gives CSVDHGAGTGELFF.

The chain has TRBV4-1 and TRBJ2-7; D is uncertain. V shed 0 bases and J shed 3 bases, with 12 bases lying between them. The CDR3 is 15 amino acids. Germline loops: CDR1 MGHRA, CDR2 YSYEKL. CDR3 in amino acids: CASSQEGRDYYEQYF. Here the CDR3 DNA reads TGCGCCAGCAGCCAAGAAGGCAGAGATTACTACGAGCAGTACTTC.

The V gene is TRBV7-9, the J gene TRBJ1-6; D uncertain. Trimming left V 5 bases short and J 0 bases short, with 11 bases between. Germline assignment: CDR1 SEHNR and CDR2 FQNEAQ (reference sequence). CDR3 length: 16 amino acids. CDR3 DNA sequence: TGTGCCAGCAGCCAATCCTTGAGCTCCTATAATTCACCCCTCCACTTT. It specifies CASSQSLSSYNSPLHF.

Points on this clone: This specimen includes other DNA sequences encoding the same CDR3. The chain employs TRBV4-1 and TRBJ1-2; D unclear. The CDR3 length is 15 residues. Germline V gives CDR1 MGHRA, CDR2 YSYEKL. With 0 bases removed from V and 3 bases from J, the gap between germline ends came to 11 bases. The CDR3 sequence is CASSQDSSDHYGYTF. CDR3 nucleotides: TGCGCCAGCAGCCAAGATTCGTCAGACCACTATGGCTACACCTTC.

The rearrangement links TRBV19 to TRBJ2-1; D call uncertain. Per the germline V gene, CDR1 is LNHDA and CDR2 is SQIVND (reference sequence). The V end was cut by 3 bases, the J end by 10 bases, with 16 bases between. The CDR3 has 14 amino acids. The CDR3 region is CASSILVGSSEQFF. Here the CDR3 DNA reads TGTGCCAGTAGTATCTTGGTCGGCAGCTCAGAGCAGTTCTTC.

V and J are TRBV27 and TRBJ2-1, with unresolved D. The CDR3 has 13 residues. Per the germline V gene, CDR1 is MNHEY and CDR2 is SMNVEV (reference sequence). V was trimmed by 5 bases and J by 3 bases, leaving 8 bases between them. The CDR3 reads CASSRAYYNEQFF. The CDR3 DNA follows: TGTGCCAGCAGTAGGGCGTACTACAATGAGCAGTTCTTC.

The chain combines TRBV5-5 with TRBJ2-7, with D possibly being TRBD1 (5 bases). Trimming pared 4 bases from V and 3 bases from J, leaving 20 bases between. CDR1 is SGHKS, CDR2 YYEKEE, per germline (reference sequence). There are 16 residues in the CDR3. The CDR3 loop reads CASSPRTGNMLYEQYF. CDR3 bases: TGTGCCAGCAGCCCCCGCACAGGCAATATGCTCTACGAGCAGTACTTC. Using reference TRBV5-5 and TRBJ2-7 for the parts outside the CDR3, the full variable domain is DAGVTQSPTHLIKTRGQQVTLRCSPISGHKSVSWYQQVLGQGPQFIFQYYEKEERGRGNFPDRFSARQFPNYSSELNVNALLLGDSALYLCASSPRTGNMLYEQYFGPGTRLTVT.

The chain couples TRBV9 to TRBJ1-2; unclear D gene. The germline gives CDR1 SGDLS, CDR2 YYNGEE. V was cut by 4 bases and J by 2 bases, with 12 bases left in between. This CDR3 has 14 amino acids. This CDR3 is CASSLNQANYGYTF. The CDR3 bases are TGTGCCAGCAGCTTGAACCAGGCCAACTATGGCTACACCTTC.

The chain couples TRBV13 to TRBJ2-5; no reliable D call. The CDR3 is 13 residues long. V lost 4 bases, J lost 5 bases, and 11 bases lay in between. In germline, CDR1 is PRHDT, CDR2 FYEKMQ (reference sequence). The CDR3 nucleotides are TGTGCCAGCAGCTCGCCCCCCGGGGAGACCCAGTACTTC. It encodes CASSSPPGETQYF.

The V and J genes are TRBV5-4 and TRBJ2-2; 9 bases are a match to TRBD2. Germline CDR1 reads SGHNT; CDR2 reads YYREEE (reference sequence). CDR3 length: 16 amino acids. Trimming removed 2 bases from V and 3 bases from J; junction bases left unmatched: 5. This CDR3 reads CASSFGLASYTGELFF. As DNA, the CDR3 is TGTGCCAGCAGCTTTGGACTAGCGTCCTACACCGGGGAGCTGTTTTTT. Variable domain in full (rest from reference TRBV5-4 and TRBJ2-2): ETGVTQSPTHLIKTRGQQVTLRCSSQSGHNTVSWYQQALGQGPQFIFQYYREEENGRGNFPPRFSGLQFPNYSSELNVNALELDDSALYLCASSFGLASYTGELFFGEGSRLTVL.

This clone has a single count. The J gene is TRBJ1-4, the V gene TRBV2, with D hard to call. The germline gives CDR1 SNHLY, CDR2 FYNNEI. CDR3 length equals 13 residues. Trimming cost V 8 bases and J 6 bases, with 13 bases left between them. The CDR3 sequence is CASLRVGDEKLFF. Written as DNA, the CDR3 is TGTGCCAGCCTTCGAGTGGGAGATGAAAAACTGTTTTTT. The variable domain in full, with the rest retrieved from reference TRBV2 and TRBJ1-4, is EPEVTQTPSHQVTQMGQEVILRCVPISNHLYFYWYRQILGQKVEFLVSFYNNEISEKSEIFDDQFSVERPDGSNFTLKIRSTKLEDSAMYFCASLRVGDEKLFFGSGTQLSVL.

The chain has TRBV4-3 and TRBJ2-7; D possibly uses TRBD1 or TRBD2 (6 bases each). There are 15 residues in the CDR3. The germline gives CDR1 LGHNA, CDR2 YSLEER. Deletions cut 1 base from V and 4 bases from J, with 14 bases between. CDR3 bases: TGCGCCAGCAGCCAAGGAAGGGGGGCGGGGTACGAGCAGTACTTC. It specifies CASSQGRGAGYEQYF.

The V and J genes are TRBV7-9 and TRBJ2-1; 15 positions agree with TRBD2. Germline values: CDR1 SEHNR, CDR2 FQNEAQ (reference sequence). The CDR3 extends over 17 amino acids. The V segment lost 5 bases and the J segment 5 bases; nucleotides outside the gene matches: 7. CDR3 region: CASSRTSGRGRNNEQFF. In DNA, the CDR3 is TGTGCCAGCAGCCGGACTAGCGGGAGGGGAAGGAACAATGAGCAGTTCTTC. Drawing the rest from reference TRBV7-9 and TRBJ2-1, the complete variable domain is DTGVSQNPRHKITKRGQNVTFRCDPISEHNRLYWYRQTLGQGPEFLTYFQNEAQLEKSRLLSDRFSAERPKGSFSTLEIQRTEQGDSAMYLCASSRTSGRGRNNEQFFGPGTRLTVL.

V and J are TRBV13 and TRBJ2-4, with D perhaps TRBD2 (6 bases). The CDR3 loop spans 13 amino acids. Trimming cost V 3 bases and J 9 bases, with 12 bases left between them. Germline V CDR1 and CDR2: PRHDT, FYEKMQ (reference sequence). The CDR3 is CASSFSTSPIQYF. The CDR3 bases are TGTGCCAGCAGCTTTTCTACTAGCCCCATTCAGTACTTC. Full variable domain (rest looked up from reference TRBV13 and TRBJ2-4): AAGVIQSPRHLIKEKRETATLKCYPIPRHDTVYWYQQGPGQDPQFLISFYEKMQSDKGSIPDRFSAQQFSDYHSELNMSSLELGDSALYFCASSFSTSPIQYFGAGTRLSVL.